This entry features one TCR beta chain sequence. Its cognate antigen is unknown. Each patient relapsed following autologous stem cell transplantation, and prior brentuximab vedotin exposure differed. Thawed PBMCs underwent magnetic negative selection to yield purified CD4+ T cells. These data come from a study of PD-1 blockade in classical Hodgkin lymphoma. Regarding the study as a whole: The study found that TCR diversity rose significantly by C4D1 in CD4+ but not CD8+ cells. Among the patients, those starting nivolumab under 1 year after ASCT were excluded. Before treatment, TCR diversity in newly diagnosed patients was reportedly lower than in healthy donors. Similar baseline diversity was found in complete responders and newly diagnosed patients.

This CDR3 region has 16 residues. Trimming took 1 base from V and 0 from J, leaving 9 bases between them. The germline CDR1 and CDR2 sequences are LGHNA and YSLEER. The table came from immunoSEQ multiplex PCR; TCRdb's copy has only in-frame clones and leaves some out. The table lists about 7,200 clones, 75% to 80% of them singletons. The sequence was collected from a human donor with classical Hodgkin lymphoma. The chain carries TRBV4-3 and TRBJ2-2; possibly TRBD2 for D (6 bases). The starting material was CD4+ T cells from blood, obtained at baseline. CDR3 nucleotide sequence: TGCGCCAGCAGCCAAGCGACTAGTCCGAACACCGGGGAGCTGTTTTTT. Translating gives CASSQATSPNTGELFF.